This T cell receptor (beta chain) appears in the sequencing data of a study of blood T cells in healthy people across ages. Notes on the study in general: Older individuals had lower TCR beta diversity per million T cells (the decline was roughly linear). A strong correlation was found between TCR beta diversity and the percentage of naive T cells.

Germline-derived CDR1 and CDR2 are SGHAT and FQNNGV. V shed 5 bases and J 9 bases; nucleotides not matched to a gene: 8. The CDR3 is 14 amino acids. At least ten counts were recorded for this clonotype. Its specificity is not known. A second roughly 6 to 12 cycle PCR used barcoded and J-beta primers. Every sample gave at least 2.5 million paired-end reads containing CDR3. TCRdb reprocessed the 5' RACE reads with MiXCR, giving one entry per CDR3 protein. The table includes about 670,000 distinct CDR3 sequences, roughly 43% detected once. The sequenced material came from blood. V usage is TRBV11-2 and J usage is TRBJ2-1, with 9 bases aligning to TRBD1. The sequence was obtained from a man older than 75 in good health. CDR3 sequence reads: CASSLGQGHSEQFF. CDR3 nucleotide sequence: TGTGCCAGCAGCCTCGGACAGGGGCACAGTGAGCAGTTCTTC.